This TCR beta chain was obtained from a study of blood T cell repertoires in COVID-19. In the study overall: Researchers got acute and convalescent COVID-19 samples from the United States, Italy and Spain.

The CDR3 consists of 12 residues. Germline lookup yields CDR1 MDHEN and CDR2 SYDVKM. Deletions cut 4 bases from V and 2 bases from J, with 5 bases between. The assay was immunoSEQ multiplex PCR, and TCRdb's table has in-frame clones only and misses some. The sample records some 30,000 clones, around 87% being singletons. The specimen was peripheral blood. The clonotype originates from a human donor in a cohort sampled during active COVID-19. V is TRBV28 and J is TRBJ1-2, with D unresolved. CDR3 residues: CASSWQNYGYTF. The DNA for the CDR3 is TGTGCCAGCAGTTGGCAGAACTATGGCTACACCTTC.